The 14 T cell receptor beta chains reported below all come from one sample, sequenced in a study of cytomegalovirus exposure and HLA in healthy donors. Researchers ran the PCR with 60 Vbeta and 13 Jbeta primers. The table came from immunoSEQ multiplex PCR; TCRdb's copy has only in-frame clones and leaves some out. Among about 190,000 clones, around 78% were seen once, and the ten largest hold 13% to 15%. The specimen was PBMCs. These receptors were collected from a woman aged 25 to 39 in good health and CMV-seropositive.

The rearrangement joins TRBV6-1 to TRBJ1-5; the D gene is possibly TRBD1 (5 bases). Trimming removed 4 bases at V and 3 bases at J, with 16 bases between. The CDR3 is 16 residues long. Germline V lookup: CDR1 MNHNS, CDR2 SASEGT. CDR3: CASSATGTYINQPQHF. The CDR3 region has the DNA TGTGCCAGCAGTGCCACAGGAACCTATATCAATCAGCCCCAGCATTTT.

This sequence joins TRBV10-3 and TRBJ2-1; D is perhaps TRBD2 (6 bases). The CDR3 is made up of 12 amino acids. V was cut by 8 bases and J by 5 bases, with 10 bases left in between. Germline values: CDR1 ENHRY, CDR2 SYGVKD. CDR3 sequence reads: CAIRREDNEQFF. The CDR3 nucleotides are TGTGCCATCCGGAGGGAGGACAATGAGCAGTTCTTC.

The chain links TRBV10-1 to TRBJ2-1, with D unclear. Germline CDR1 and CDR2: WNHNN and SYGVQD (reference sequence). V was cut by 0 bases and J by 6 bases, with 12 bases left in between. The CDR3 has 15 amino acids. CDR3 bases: TGCGCCAGCAGTGAGTCGAATCTCAGGCTCAATGAGCAGTTCTTC. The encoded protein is CASSESNLRLNEQFF.

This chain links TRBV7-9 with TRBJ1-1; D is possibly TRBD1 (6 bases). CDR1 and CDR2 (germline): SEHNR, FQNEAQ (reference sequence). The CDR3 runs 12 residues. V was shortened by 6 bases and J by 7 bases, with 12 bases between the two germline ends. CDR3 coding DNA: TGTGCCAGCAGTCTCGGGACATATGAAGCTTTCTTT. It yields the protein CASSLGTYEAFF.

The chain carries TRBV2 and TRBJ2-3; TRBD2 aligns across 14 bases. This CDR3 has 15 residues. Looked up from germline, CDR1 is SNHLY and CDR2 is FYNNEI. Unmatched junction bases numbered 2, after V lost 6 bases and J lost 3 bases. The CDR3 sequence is CASRGTSGSTDTQYF. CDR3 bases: TGTGCCAGCAGAGGGACTAGCGGGAGTACAGATACGCAGTATTTT.

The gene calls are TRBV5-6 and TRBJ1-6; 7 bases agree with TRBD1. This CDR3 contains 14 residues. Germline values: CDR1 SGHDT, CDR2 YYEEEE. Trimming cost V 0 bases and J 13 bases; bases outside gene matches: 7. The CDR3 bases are TGTGCCAGCAGCTTGGAGGGACAGAGGGCTCCCCTCCACTTT. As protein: CASSLEGQRAPLHF.

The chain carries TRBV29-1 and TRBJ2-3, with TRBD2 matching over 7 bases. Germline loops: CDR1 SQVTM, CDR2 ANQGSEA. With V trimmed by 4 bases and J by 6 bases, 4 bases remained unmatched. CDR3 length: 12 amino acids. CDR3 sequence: CSVGLAPDTQYF. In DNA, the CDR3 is TGCAGCGTTGGACTAGCCCCGGATACGCAGTATTTT.

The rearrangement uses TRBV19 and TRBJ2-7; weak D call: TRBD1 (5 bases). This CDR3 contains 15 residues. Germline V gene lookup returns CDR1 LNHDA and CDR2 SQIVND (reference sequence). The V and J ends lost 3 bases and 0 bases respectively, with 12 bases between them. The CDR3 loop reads CASSINRFSSYEQYF. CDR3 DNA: TGTGCCAGTAGTATCAACAGGTTTAGCTCCTACGAGCAGTACTTC.

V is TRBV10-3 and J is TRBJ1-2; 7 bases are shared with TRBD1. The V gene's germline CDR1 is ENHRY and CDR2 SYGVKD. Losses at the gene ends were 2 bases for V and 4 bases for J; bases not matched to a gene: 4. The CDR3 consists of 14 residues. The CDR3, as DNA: TGTGCCATCAGTGAGACCCGGGACAGCTATGGCTACACCTTC. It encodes CAISETRDSYGYTF.

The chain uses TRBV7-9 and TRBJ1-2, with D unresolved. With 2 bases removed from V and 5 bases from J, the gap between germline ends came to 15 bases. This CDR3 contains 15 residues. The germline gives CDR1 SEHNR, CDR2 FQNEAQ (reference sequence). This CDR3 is CASSLSGIQGYGYTF. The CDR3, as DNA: TGTGCCAGCAGCTTATCGGGAATTCAAGGGTATGGCTACACCTTC.

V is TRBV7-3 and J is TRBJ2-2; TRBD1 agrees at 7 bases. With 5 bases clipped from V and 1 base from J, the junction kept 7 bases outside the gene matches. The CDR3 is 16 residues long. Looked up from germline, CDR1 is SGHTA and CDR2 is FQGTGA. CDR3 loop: CASSPRTGWNTGELFF. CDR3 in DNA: TGTGCCAGCAGCCCACGGACAGGCTGGAACACCGGGGAGCTGTTTTTT.

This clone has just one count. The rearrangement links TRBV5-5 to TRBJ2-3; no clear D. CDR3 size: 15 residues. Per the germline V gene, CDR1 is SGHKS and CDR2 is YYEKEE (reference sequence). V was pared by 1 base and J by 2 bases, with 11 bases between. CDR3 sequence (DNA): TGTGCCAGCAGCTTGTTGAATAGACTCACAGATACGCAGTATTTT. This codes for CASSLLNRLTDTQYF. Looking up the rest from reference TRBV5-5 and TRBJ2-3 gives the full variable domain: DAGVTQSPTHLIKTRGQQVTLRCSPISGHKSVSWYQQVLGQGPQFIFQYYEKEERGRGNFPDRFSARQFPNYSSELNVNALLLGDSALYLCASSLLNRLTDTQYFGPGTRLTVL.

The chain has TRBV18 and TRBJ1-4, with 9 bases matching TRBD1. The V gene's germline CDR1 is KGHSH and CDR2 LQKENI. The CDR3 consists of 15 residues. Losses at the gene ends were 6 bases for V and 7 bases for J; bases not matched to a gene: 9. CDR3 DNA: TGTGCCAGCTCGTCAATCCTACAGGGGGCTGAAAAACTGTTTTTT. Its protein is CASSSILQGAEKLFF.

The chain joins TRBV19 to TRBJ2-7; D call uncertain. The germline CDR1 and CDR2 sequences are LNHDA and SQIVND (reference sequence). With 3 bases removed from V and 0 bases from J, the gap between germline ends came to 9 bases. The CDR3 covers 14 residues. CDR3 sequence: CASSIIISSYEQYF. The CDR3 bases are TGTGCCAGTAGTATTATCATTAGCTCCTACGAGCAGTACTTC.